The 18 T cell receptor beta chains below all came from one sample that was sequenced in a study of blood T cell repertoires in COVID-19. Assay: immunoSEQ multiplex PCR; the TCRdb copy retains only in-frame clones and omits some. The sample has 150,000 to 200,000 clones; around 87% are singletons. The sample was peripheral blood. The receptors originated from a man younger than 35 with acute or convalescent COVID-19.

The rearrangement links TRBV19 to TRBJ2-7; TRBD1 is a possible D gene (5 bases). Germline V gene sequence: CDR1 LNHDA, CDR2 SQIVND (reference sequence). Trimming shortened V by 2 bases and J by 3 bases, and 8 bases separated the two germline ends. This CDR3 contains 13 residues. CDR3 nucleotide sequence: TGTGCCAGTAGTATATCAGGGAACTACGAGCAGTACTTC. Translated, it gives CASSISGNYEQYF.

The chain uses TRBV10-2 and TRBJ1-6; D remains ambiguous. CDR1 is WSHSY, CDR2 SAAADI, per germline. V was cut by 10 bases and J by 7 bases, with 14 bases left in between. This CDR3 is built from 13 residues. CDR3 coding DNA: TGCGCCACCTCGGGGAGGGCAAATTCACCCCTCCACTTT. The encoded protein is CATSGRANSPLHF.

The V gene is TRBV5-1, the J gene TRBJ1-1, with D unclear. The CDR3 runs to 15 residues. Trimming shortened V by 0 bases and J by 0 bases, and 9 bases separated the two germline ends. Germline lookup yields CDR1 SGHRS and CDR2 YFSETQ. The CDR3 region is CASSLEPGVNTEAFF. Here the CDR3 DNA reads TGCGCCAGCAGCTTGGAACCCGGAGTGAACACTGAAGCTTTCTTT.

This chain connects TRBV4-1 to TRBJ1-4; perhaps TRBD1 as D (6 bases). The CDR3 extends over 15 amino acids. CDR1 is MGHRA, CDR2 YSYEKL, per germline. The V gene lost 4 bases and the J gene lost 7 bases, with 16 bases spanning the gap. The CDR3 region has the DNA TGCGCCAGCAGCCTAATAACAGGGATGGGTGAAAAACTGTTTTTT. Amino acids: CASSLITGMGEKLFF.

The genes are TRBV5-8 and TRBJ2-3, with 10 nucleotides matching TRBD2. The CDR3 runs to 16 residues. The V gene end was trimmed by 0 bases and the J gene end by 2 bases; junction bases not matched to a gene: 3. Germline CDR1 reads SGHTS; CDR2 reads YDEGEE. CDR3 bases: TGTGCCAGCAGCTTGGGTAGCGGGGGGTCCACAGATACGCAGTATTTT. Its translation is CASSLGSGGSTDTQYF.

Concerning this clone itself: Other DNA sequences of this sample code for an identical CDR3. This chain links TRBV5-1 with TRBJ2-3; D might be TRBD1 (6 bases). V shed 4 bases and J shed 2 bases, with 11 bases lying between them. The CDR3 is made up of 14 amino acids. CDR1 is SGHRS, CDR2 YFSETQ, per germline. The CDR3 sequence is CASSAGQYTDTQYF. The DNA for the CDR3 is TGCGCCAGCAGCGCCGGACAGTACACAGATACGCAGTATTTT.

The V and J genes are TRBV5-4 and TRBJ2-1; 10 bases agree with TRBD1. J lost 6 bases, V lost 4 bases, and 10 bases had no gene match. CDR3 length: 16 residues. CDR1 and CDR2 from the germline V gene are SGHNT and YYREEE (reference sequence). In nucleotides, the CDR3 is TGTGCCAGCAGCCCGATCGGACAGGGGGTGGGCAATGAGCAGTTCTTC. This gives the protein CASSPIGQGVGNEQFF.

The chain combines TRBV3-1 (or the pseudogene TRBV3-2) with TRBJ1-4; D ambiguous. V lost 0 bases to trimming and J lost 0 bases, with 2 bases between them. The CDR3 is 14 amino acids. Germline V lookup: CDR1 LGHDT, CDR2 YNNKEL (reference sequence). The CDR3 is CASSQDTTNEKLFF. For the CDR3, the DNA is TGTGCCAGCAGCCAAGATACAACTAATGAAAAACTGTTTTTT.

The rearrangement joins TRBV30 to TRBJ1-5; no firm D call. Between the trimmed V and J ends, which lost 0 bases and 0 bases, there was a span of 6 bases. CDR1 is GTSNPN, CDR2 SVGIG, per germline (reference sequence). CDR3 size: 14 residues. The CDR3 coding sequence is TGTGCCTGGAGTGTTTATAATAGCAATCAGCCCCAGCATTTT. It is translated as CAWSVYNSNQPQHF.

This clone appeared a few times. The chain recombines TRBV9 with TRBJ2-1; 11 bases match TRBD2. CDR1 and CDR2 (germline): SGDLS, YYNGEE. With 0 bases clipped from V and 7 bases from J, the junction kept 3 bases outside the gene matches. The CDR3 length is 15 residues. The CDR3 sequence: CASSVDSGGANEQFF. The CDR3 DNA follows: TGTGCCAGCAGCGTAGATAGCGGGGGGGCAAATGAGCAGTTCTTC.

DNA of the CDR3: TGTGCCAGCAGTGCTTACGGGACTAGCGGGTACAATGAGCAGTTCTTC. Residues: CASSAYGTSGYNEQFF. This rearrangement joins TRBV6-1 to TRBJ2-1; 12 positions match TRBD2. The CDR3 loop spans 16 amino acids. Germline V CDR1 and CDR2: MNHNS, SASEGT. Unmatched junction bases numbered 5, after V lost 4 bases and J lost 4 bases.

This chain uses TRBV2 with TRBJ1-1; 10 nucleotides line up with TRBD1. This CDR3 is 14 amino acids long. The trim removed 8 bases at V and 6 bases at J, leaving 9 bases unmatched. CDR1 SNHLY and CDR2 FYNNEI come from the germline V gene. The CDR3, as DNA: TGTGCCAGCGGTAGGGGACAGGGGTCGGCTGAAGCTTTCTTT. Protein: CASGRGQGSAEAFF.

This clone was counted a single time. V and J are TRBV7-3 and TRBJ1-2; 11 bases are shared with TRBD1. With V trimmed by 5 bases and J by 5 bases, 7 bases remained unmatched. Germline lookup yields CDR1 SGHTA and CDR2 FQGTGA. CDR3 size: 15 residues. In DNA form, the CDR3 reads TGTGCCAGCAGCGCCCGGGACAGGGGGGAGTATGGCTACACCTTC. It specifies CASSARDRGEYGYTF.

Here the CDR3 DNA reads TGTGCCAGCGACAGGGGCTCCTACGAGCAGTACTTC. Its translation is CASDRGSYEQYF. The V and J genes are TRBV6-6 and TRBJ2-7, with 8 bases matching TRBD1. CDR1 is MNHNY and CDR2 is SVGAGI in the germline V gene (reference sequence). CDR3 length: 12 amino acids. Trimming removed 8 bases from V and 0 bases from J; junction bases left unmatched: 0.

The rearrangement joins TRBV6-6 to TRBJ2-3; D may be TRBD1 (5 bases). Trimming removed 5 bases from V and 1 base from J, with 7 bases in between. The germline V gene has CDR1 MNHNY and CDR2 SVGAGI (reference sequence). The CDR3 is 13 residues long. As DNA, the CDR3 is TGTGCCAGCAGTGTACAGGGCACAGATACGCAGTATTTT. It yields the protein CASSVQGTDTQYF.

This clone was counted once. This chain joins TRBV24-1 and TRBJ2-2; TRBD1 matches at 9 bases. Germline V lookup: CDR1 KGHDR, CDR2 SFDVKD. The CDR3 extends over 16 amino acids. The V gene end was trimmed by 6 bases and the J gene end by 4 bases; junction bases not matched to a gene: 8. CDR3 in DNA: TGTGCCACCAGTCCCGGGACAGGGAGGGGCACCGGGGAGCTGTTTTTT. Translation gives CATSPGTGRGTGELFF.

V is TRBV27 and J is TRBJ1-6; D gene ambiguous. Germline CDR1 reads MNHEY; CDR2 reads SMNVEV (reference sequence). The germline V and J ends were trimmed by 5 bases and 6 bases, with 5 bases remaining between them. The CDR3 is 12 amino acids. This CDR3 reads CASSPPNSPLHF. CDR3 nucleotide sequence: TGTGCCAGCAGTCCTCCTAATTCACCCCTCCACTTT.

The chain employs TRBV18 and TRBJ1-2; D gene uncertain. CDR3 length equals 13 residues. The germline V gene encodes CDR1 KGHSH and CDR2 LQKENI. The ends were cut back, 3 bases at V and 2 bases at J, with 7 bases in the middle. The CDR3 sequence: CASSPRQNYGYTF. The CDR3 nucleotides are TGTGCCAGCTCACCGAGGCAGAACTATGGCTACACCTTC.